This T cell receptor (beta chain) originates from a study of T cells in tumors after PD-1 blockade. In the study overall: Prior checkpoint blockade, systemic immunosuppressant use, or anti-cancer therapy within 4 weeks excluded patients. Mean per blood sample: 113,528 templates (about 23,000-257,772), around 38,000 unique clonotypes.

The CDR3 sequence is 15 residues long. The germline gives CDR1 MNHEY, CDR2 SVGAGI. Trimming took 4 bases from V and 4 from J; bases not matched to a gene: 4. Sequencing used immunoSEQ multiplex PCR; TCRdb keeps in-frame clones, though not all of them. Here the sample spans 45,000 or so clones, roughly three quarters being singletons. The sequence came from a human donor with advanced basal cell or squamous cell carcinoma (not recorded which). The V gene is TRBV6-5, the J gene TRBJ2-3; TRBD2 matches 11 bases. The input for sequencing was PBMCs, taken before anti-PD-1 therapy. The CDR3 loop reads CASSFLAGGSDTQYF. For the CDR3, the DNA is TGTGCCAGCAGTTTTCTAGCGGGAGGATCAGATACGCAGTATTTT.